This TCR beta chain was profiled in a study of regulatory T cells in long-lasting Graves disease. This clonotype appeared many times. Time point meaning: newly diagnosed GD, antithyroid drugs for less than 3 months. Construction of the TCR library relied on RNA isolated from PBMCs. V shed 1 base and J shed 7 bases, with 11 bases lying between them. This CDR3 spans 14 amino acids. Libraries of TCR beta came from iRepertoire HTBI primers plus Arm-PCR of CDR3 regions. TCRdb ran MiXCR on the multiplex PCR reads and lists one entry per CDR3 protein. The sample lists about 200,000 distinct CDR3 sequences, roughly 19% occurring once. These data were also filed under a second study, of T cells in Graves' hyperthyroidism and ophthalmopathy. From that second work: RT-PCR in the first round (using the HTBI primer set) targeted the TCR CDR3. The model identified upcoming ophthalmopathy a median about 7.1 months ahead of onset.

The receptor's source is a woman aged 25 to 39 with Graves disease. The sample here was peripheral blood mononuclear cells (PBMCs), taken at new diagnosis, from a patient treated with antithyroid drugs. The V gene is TRBV12-3 or TRBV12-4, the J gene TRBJ2-1; D call uncertain. The CDR3 here is CASSLDLLPNEQFF. For the CDR3, the DNA is TGTGCCAGCAGTTTAGATCTCCTTCCGAATGAGCAGTTCTTC.